This entry lists 7 T cell receptor beta chains sequenced from one sample in a study of cytomegalovirus exposure and HLA in healthy donors. PCR amplification relied on 60 Vbeta primers (plus 13 Jbeta primers). The table came from immunoSEQ multiplex PCR; TCRdb's copy has only in-frame clones and leaves some out. The sample lists about 180,000 clones, 82% occurring once. Sequenced input: PBMCs. The source is a woman aged 45-65 years in good health and CMV-seronegative.

This clone was found a few times. The V and J genes are TRBV5-1 and TRBJ1-1; 9 positions agree with TRBD1. With V trimmed by 2 bases and J by 4 bases, 6 bases remained unmatched. Germline CDR1 SGHRS, CDR2 YFSETQ. CDR3 length: 15 residues. The CDR3 here is CASSLQGARSTEAFF. The CDR3 DNA follows: TGCGCCAGCAGCTTACAGGGGGCGCGAAGCACTGAAGCTTTCTTT. The entire variable domain, with the rest obtained from reference TRBV5-1 and TRBJ1-1, is as follows: KAGVTQTPRYLIKTRGQQVTLSCSPISGHRSVSWYQQTPGQGLQFLFEYFSETQRNKGNFPGRFSGRQFSNSRSEMNVSTLELGDSALYLCASSLQGARSTEAFFGQGTRLTVV.

This chain joins TRBV19 and TRBJ2-7, with 7 bases lining up with TRBD1. CDR3 length: 17 amino acids. CDR1 LNHDA and CDR2 SQIVND come from the germline V gene (reference sequence). Trimming removed 3 bases from V and 6 bases from J; junction bases left unmatched: 17. CDR3 in amino acids: CASSMTHRDSAFTEQYF. CDR3 coding DNA: TGTGCCAGTAGTATGACGCACCGGGACAGCGCATTCACCGAGCAGTACTTC.

The rearrangement joins TRBV5-1 to TRBJ1-1; D is possibly TRBD1 (6 bases). CDR3 length: 20 amino acids. Trimming removed 3 bases from V and 0 bases from J, with 27 bases in between. Looked up from germline, CDR1 is SGHRS and CDR2 is YFSETQ. The CDR3 is CASSSHKRGAGVTMNTEAFF. The DNA for the CDR3 is TGCGCCAGCAGCTCGCACAAACGGGGGGCAGGGGTCACTATGAACACTGAAGCTTTCTTT. Using reference TRBV5-1 and TRBJ1-1 for the parts outside the CDR3, the full variable domain is KAGVTQTPRYLIKTRGQQVTLSCSPISGHRSVSWYQQTPGQGLQFLFEYFSETQRNKGNFPGRFSGRQFSNSRSEMNVSTLELGDSALYLCASSSHKRGAGVTMNTEAFFGQGTRLTVV.

V gene TRBV29-1 combines with J gene TRBJ1-3, with D unclear. V lost 6 bases to trimming and J lost 2 bases, with 17 bases between them. The germline V gene encodes CDR1 SQVTM and CDR2 ANQGSEA. The CDR3 spans 15 residues. Here the CDR3 reads CSVRAGTMAGNTIYF. The CDR3 region has the DNA TGCAGCGTCAGAGCCGGTACTATGGCTGGAAACACCATATATTTT.

The chain combines TRBV5-4 with TRBJ2-2; 9 nucleotides match TRBD2. Trimming took 0 bases from V and 6 from J; bases not matched to a gene: 9. Germline loops: CDR1 SGHNT, CDR2 YYREEE (reference sequence). The length of the CDR3 is 17 residues. CDR3 DNA: TGTGCCAGCAGCTTGGAACCTAGCGGGATACAATCCGGGGAGCTGTTTTTT. It yields the protein CASSLEPSGIQSGELFF.

This clone occurred once. The chain employs TRBV28 and TRBJ1-5, with D possibly being TRBD1 (6 bases). CDR1 and CDR2 from the germline V gene are MDHEN and SYDVKM. CDR3 size: 15 residues. Trimming removed 5 bases at V and 0 bases at J, with 11 bases between. The CDR3: CASSTTGFSNQPQHF. CDR3 coding DNA: TGTGCCAGCAGTACTACAGGGTTTAGCAATCAGCCCCAGCATTTT.

The chain has TRBV6-6 and TRBJ2-3; D unresolved. With 8 bases removed from V and 2 bases from J, the gap between germline ends came to 8 bases. The CDR3 covers 12 residues. Germline loops: CDR1 MNHNY, CDR2 SVGAGI (reference sequence). The CDR3 reads CASQAFTDTQYF. CDR3 bases: TGTGCCAGCCAAGCGTTCACAGATACGCAGTATTTT.